The 10 T cell receptor beta chains given below trace back to one sample, sequenced in a study of STAT5B mutations in CD4+ large granular lymphocyte leukemia. Repertoires were generated with immunoSEQ multiplex PCR, while TCRdb's copy carries only in-frame clones and drops some. This sample has fewer than 45,000 clones, with about four fifths found just once. Sequenced: CD4+ T cells from blood buffy coats. Receptor source: a human donor in good health.

On this clone: The junction differs from germline at one of its ends, possibly a read error. The chain joins TRBV10-3 to TRBJ2-5, with 9 bases aligning to TRBD2. CDR3 size: 15 residues. CDR1 and CDR2 (germline): ENHRY, SYGVKD. The CDR3 spells CAISETHSGGETQYF. In nucleotides, the CDR3 is TGTGCCATTAGTGAGACTCATAGCGGGGGAGAGACCCAGTACTTC.

This chain's CDR3 is CASSPFPGEKLFF. The DNA of the CDR3 is TGTGCCAGCAGTCCCTTTCCTGGTGAAAAACTGTTTTTT. The rearrangement uses TRBV6-1 and TRBJ1-4; D is ambiguous. Germline V gene data show CDR1 as MNHNS and CDR2 as SASEGT. The CDR3 sequence is 13 residues long. The V and J ends lost 5 bases and 7 bases respectively, with 11 bases between them.

The rearrangement links TRBV9 to TRBJ2-6; 7 positions agree with TRBD2. J lost 5 bases, V lost 0 bases, and 8 bases had no gene match. In germline, CDR1 is SGDLS, CDR2 YYNGEE. The CDR3 sequence is 17 residues long. CDR3 DNA sequence: TGTGCCAGCAGCGTAGGGGTTAGCGGGTACTGGGCCAACGTCCTGACTTTC. Its translation: CASSVGVSGYWANVLTF.

The chain uses TRBV14 and TRBJ2-1, with D perhaps matching TRBD1 (6 bases). Germline V gene data show CDR1 as SGHDN and CDR2 as FVKESK. The length of the CDR3 is 15 residues. V was cut by 5 bases and J by 0 bases, with 11 bases left in between. DNA for the CDR3: TGTGCCAGCAGCGGGACATCCAGCTCCTACAATGAGCAGTTCTTC. Translation gives CASSGTSSSYNEQFF.

This clone was seen a single time. This chain connects TRBV29-1 to TRBJ2-6, with a weak D call TRBD2 (6 bases). Germline-derived CDR1 and CDR2 are SQVTM and ANQGSEA. Deletions cut 4 bases from V and 2 bases from J, with 12 bases between. The CDR3 has 15 residues. CDR3 bases: TGCAGCGTTGGGACCTGGGGGGCTGGGGCCAACGTCCTGACTTTC. Translated, it gives CSVGTWGAGANVLTF.

The genes are TRBV5-1 and TRBJ2-4; D not resolved. V shed 0 bases and J shed 0 bases, with 7 bases lying between them. Germline lookup yields CDR1 SGHRS and CDR2 YFSETQ. This CDR3 contains 15 residues. CDR3 amino acids: CASSLGHSAKNIQYF. DNA for the CDR3: TGCGCCAGCAGCTTGGGTCATTCAGCCAAAAACATTCAGTACTTC.

The chain links TRBV4-3 to TRBJ2-7; weak D call: TRBD2 (6 bases). Germline CDR1 LGHNA, CDR2 YSLEER. Trimming took off 0 bases at V and 2 bases at J, with 8 bases between the two ends. This CDR3 region has 14 residues. In DNA form, the CDR3 reads TGCGCCAGCAGCCAAGATCGCGGGGCCTACGAGCAGTACTTC. It encodes CASSQDRGAYEQYF.

J is TRBJ2-3 and V is TRBV20-1; D remains unclear. Trimming removed 4 bases from V and 9 bases from J, with 8 bases in between. CDR1 is DFQATT, CDR2 SNEGSKA, per germline (reference sequence). The CDR3 loop spans 10 amino acids. CDR3 coding DNA: TGCAGTGCTACCTCAGTCACGCAGTATTTT. This encodes CSATSVTQYF.

V gene TRBV5-1 combines with J gene TRBJ1-1; D is possibly TRBD1 (5 bases). CDR3 size: 15 residues. Germline V gene sequence: CDR1 SGHRS, CDR2 YFSETQ. Between the trimmed V and J ends, which lost 2 bases and 1 base, there was a span of 12 bases. The CDR3 loop reads CASSFGGTGNTEAFF. In DNA, the CDR3 is TGCGCCAGCAGCTTTGGGGGGACCGGGAACACTGAAGCTTTCTTT.

This chain joins TRBV11-2 and TRBJ2-1; the D gene is possibly TRBD2 (5 bases). The germline CDR1 and CDR2 sequences are SGHAT and FQNNGV. Trimming removed 1 base from V and 4 bases from J, with 17 bases in between. This CDR3 region has 17 residues. The CDR3 nucleotides are TGTGCCAGCAGCTTAGTCGTCGCTAGCTCCTCGTACAATGAGCAGTTCTTC. Translating gives CASSLVVASSSYNEQFF.